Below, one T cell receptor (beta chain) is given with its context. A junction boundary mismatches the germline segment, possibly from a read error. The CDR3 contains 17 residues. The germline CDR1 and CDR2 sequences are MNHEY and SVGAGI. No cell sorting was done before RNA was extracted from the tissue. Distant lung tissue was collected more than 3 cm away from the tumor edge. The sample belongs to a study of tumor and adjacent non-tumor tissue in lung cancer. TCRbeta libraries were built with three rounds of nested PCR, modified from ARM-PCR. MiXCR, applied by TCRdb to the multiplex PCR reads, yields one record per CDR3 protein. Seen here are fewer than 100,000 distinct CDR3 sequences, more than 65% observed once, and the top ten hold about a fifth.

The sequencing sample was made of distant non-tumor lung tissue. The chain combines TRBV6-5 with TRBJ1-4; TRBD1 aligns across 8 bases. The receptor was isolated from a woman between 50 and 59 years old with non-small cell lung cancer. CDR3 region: CVSSHLNPGGSNEKLSF. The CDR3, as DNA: TGTGTCAGTAGCCATCTTAATCCAGGGGGCTCTAATGAAAAACTGTCTTTT.